This T cell receptor (beta chain) is drawn from a study of OX40 agonist ivuxolimab in advanced cancers. About the research overall: Patients received ivuxolimab, an intravenous treatment, every 2 weeks at 0.01 to 10 mg/kg. Subjects had a mean age of roughly 60 years, with a range of about 23 to 85; more than 70% were male. The eligibility criteria allowed prior anti-PD-1, anti-PD-L1 or anti-CTLA-4 therapy, and 30% to 40% had some.

V lost 1 base to trimming and J lost 9 bases; unmatched junction nucleotides: 6. The CDR3 covers 15 residues. The germline gives CDR1 MNHEY, CDR2 SMNVEV (reference sequence). This table comes from immunoSEQ multiplex PCR, and its TCRdb copy is limited to in-frame clones, with some not included. The sample yields about 84,000 clones, approximately 80% seen once. The sample in question was CD4+ or CD8+ T cells sorted from blood, obtained in a trial of the OX40 agonist ivuxolimab. V and J are TRBV27 and TRBJ2-1, with TRBD1 identical over 10 bases. This TCR came from an adult with an advanced solid tumor such as melanoma, head and neck, liver or kidney cancer. The CDR3 loop is CASSLWTGGGGEQFF. The DNA for the CDR3 is TGTGCCAGCAGTTTATGGACAGGGGGTGGGGGTGAGCAGTTCTTC.